The 25 T cell receptor beta chains below were found in one sample sequenced in a study of HIV-infected children after antiretroviral therapy interruption. Treatment in this sample: PENTA 11 planned treatment interruption arm or continuous ART arm. The TCR library was built from RNA with a 3' RACE protocol and unique molecular identifiers. MiXCR, run by TCRdb on the 3' RACE reads, gives a single entry per CDR3 protein. The table lists about 86,000 distinct CDR3 sequences, approximately 6.9% of them singletons. The sample was CD45RA+ CD4+ T cells from PBMCs, pooled from several time points, taken from a donor given antiretroviral therapy, either interrupted or continuous. Subset noted: naive CD4+ CD45RA+ CD45RO- T cells. The receptors derive from a pool of human donors with HIV.

This clonotype appeared many times. In DNA form, the CDR3 reads TGTGCCAGCAGCCCGACTAGATTGAACACAGATACGCAGTATTTT. This sequence encodes CASSPTRLNTDTQYF. J is TRBJ2-3 and V is TRBV7-8; D is possibly TRBD2 (6 bases). Trimming left V 5 bases short and J 2 bases short, with 14 bases between. There are 15 residues in the CDR3. Germline V CDR1 and CDR2: SGHVS, FQNEAQ.

The genes are TRBV10-3 and TRBJ2-7, with 14 bases identical to TRBD2. CDR3 length: 15 residues. Germline V gene sequence: CDR1 ENHRY, CDR2 SYGVKD. Trimming removed 10 bases from V and 6 bases from J; junction bases left unmatched: 11. CDR3: CATQNEGTSGSEQYF. Here the CDR3 DNA reads TGTGCCACACAAAATGAAGGGACTAGCGGGAGCGAGCAGTACTTC.

This clonotype was picked up a small number of times. CDR3 loop: CSVGGRVNTGELFF. The DNA for the CDR3 is TGCAGCGTTGGAGGCAGAGTGAACACCGGGGAGCTGTTTTTT. The rearrangement links TRBV29-1 to TRBJ2-2; no firm D call. Between the trimmed V and J ends, which lost 4 bases and 1 base, there was a span of 10 bases. The germline CDR1 and CDR2 sequences are SQVTM and ANQGSEA. The CDR3 totals 14 residues.

This clonotype was seen repeatedly, ten times or more. The chain's CDR3 is CASTPRGGMNTEAFF. In nucleotides, the CDR3 is TGTGCCAGCACCCCAAGAGGGGGAATGAACACTGAAGCTTTCTTT. The gene calls are TRBV6-1 and TRBJ1-1, with D perhaps matching TRBD1 (6 bases). V lost 7 bases and J lost 0, with 15 bases in between. CDR3 length equals 15 residues. In germline, CDR1 is MNHNS, CDR2 SASEGT.

This clonotype appeared a few times. The rearrangement links TRBV7-9 to TRBJ1-1; tentative D call: TRBD1 (5 bases). Trimming left V 3 bases short and J 1 base short, with 12 bases between. This CDR3 has 15 residues. The germline V gene encodes CDR1 SEHNR and CDR2 FQNEAQ (reference sequence). The CDR3 here is CASSFSGAGNTEAFF. The CDR3 DNA reads as TGTGCCAGCAGCTTTTCCGGGGCTGGGAACACTGAAGCTTTCTTT.

This clonotype was observed many times. The genes are TRBV5-1 and TRBJ2-2; possibly TRBD2 for D (6 bases). V was trimmed by 2 bases and J by 4 bases, leaving 21 bases between them. Germline values: CDR1 SGHRS, CDR2 YFSETQ. This CDR3 contains 18 residues. CDR3 coding DNA: TGCGCCAGCAGCTTTGCTTCCGGGTCCGGAGGGGTCACCGGGGAGCTGTTTTTT. Translation: CASSFASGSGGVTGELFF.

The chain carries TRBV10-3 and TRBJ1-1; weak D call: TRBD1 (6 bases). CDR1 ENHRY and CDR2 SYGVKD come from the germline V gene. This CDR3 contains 14 residues. V was pared by 6 bases and J by 0 bases, with 11 bases between. The CDR3 nucleotides are TGTGCCATCAGGCCGGACAGTCTGAACACTGAAGCTTTCTTT. It yields the protein CAIRPDSLNTEAFF.

This clonotype was observed a few times. This chain joins TRBV30 and TRBJ2-5; D is possibly TRBD1 (6 bases). Germline CDR1 GTSNPN, CDR2 SVGIG (reference sequence). The CDR3 extends over 16 amino acids. The ends were cut back, 1 base at V and 0 bases at J, with 15 bases in the middle. The CDR3 here is CAWSAWGTSYQETQYF. In DNA, the CDR3 is TGTGCCTGGAGTGCATGGGGGACATCGTACCAAGAGACCCAGTACTTC.

In its sample, this clonotype was seen many times. This sequence joins TRBV4-1 and TRBJ2-5; 12 bases fit TRBD2. CDR1 is MGHRA, CDR2 YSYEKL, per germline. The CDR3 has 16 residues. Losses at the gene ends were 8 bases for V and 5 bases for J; bases not matched to a gene: 12. CDR3 DNA sequence: TGCGCCAGCCGACCGACTAGCGGGAGAGCAGGCGAGACCCAGTACTTC. Amino acid sequence: CASRPTSGRAGETQYF.

Only a few counts were recorded for this clonotype. This chain connects TRBV28 to TRBJ1-1; D is unresolved. The CDR3 is made up of 13 amino acids. Germline V gene data show CDR1 as MDHEN and CDR2 as SYDVKM. Between the trimmed V and J ends, which lost 2 bases and 5 bases, there was a span of 9 bases. The chain's CDR3 is CASSLRVVTEAFF. CDR3 bases: TGTGCCAGCAGTTTAAGGGTCGTGACTGAAGCTTTCTTT.

This clonotype was counted at least ten times. The chain employs TRBV6-2 or TRBV6-3 and TRBJ1-2, with 11 bases aligning to TRBD1. Germline V CDR1 and CDR2: MNHEY, SVGEGT. The V gene end was trimmed by 6 bases and the J gene end by 4 bases; junction bases not matched to a gene: 7. The CDR3 loop spans 15 amino acids. In nucleotides, the CDR3 is TGTGCCAGCAGGGCCGGGACAGGGGGGACCTATGGCTACACCTTC. Protein: CASRAGTGGTYGYTF.

This clonotype has a count of ten or more. A junction boundary mismatches the germline segment, possibly from a read error. CDR3 protein: CASSHEGTDQPQHF. The DNA of the CDR3 is TGTGCCAGCAGCCACGAGGGAACCGATCAGCCCCAGCATTTT. V is TRBV4-1 and J is TRBJ1-5; D is ambiguous. The CDR3 contains 14 residues. Germline CDR1 reads MGHRA; CDR2 reads YSYEKL.

This clonotype has a handful of counts. No DNA is shown, since the ends of the CDR3 on it are uncertain; the CDR3 is the one TCRdb lists. The J gene is TRBJ2-7, the V gene TRBV6-2 or TRBV6-3. With termini counted, the CDR3 has 13 amino acids. Germline-derived CDR1 and CDR2 are MNHEY and SVGEGT. CDR3 amino acids: CASSSSDGYEQYF.

V is TRBV6-1 and J is TRBJ2-2, with TRBD2 identical over 8 bases. V gave up 6 bases and J gave up 4 bases; unmatched junction bases: 10. The CDR3 has 16 amino acids. Germline CDR1 and CDR2: MNHNS and SASEGT. In DNA form, the CDR3 reads TGTGCCAGCAGCGCTACGGGGCTAGCGGGCACCGGGGAGCTGTTTTTT. The encoded protein is CASSATGLAGTGELFF.

This clonotype is categorized as medium-sized (0.01 to 0.1%). In DNA form, the CDR3 reads TGTGCCAGCAGTTTCTCAAGGAACACTGAAGCTTTCTTT. Protein: CASSFSRNTEAFF. J is TRBJ1-1 and V is TRBV27; the D is unclear. V was pared by 3 bases and J by 1 base, with 6 bases between. CDR1 and CDR2 (germline): MNHEY, SMNVEV (reference sequence). The CDR3 sequence is 13 residues long.

Many counts were recorded for this clonotype. This chain joins TRBV12-5 and TRBJ1-1; D not certain. This CDR3 is built from 12 residues. Trimming cost V 6 bases and J 4 bases, with 9 bases left between them. CDR1 is LGHNT and CDR2 is FRNRAP in the germline V gene. CDR3: CASGPRGTEAFF. The CDR3 DNA sequence: TGTGCTAGTGGCCCTCGAGGCACTGAAGCTTTCTTT. The whole variable domain, remainder taken from reference TRBV12-5 and TRBJ1-1, is DARVTQTPRHKVTEMGQEVTMRCQPILGHNTVFWYRQTMMQGLELLAYFRNRAPLDDSGMPKDRFSAEMPDATLATLKIQPSEPRDSAVYFCASGPRGTEAFFGQGTRLTVV.

This clonotype was found many times. The rearrangement joins TRBV30 to TRBJ2-2; D may be TRBD1 or TRBD2 (5 bases each). V lost 0 bases and J 0 bases, leaving 11 bases between the germline ends. The CDR3 length is 16 residues. CDR1 GTSNPN and CDR2 SVGIG come from the germline V gene (reference sequence). CDR3: CAWSVGDGANTGELFF. In DNA, the CDR3 is TGTGCCTGGAGTGTAGGGGACGGCGCGAACACCGGGGAGCTGTTTTTT. Combining the CDR3 with reference TRBV30 and TRBJ2-2 gives the whole variable domain SQTIHQWPATLVQPVGSPLSLECTVEGTSNPNLYWYRQAAGRGLQLLFYSVGIGQISSEVPQNLSASRPQDRQFILSSKKLLLSDSGFYLCAWSVGDGANTGELFFGEGSRLTVL.

Ten or more counts support this clonotype. J is TRBJ2-5 and V is TRBV19, with a weak D call TRBD1 (5 bases). The CDR3 is 13 amino acids. The V gene lost 10 bases and the J gene lost 5 bases, with 17 bases spanning the gap. The germline gives CDR1 LNHDA, CDR2 SQIVND (reference sequence). The CDR3 region is CATSIGAVETQYF. CDR3 DNA sequence: TGTGCCACATCGATAGGGGCAGTGGAGACCCAGTACTTC. The full variable domain, with the rest looked up from reference TRBV19 and TRBJ2-5, is DGGITQSPKYLFRKEGQNVTLSCEQNLNHDAMYWYRQDPGQGLRLIYYSQIVNDFQKGDIAEGYSVSREKKESFPLTVTSAQKNPTAFYLCATSIGAVETQYFGPGTRLLVL.

The chain joins TRBV29-1 to TRBJ2-7, with D unclear. The germline gives CDR1 SQVTM, CDR2 ANQGSEA. Trimming took 4 bases from V and 3 from J, leaving 10 bases between them. This CDR3 has 12 residues. CDR3 DNA sequence: TGCAGCGTTGTAGTAGGGTACTACGAGCAGTACTTC. Translated: CSVVVGYYEQYF.

This clonotype was counted many times. V usage is TRBV10-3 and J usage is TRBJ2-7; 7 nucleotides match TRBD1. This CDR3 is built from 15 residues. CDR1 is ENHRY, CDR2 SYGVKD, per germline. V gave up 0 bases and J gave up 6 bases; unmatched junction bases: 8. The CDR3 DNA follows: TGTGCCATCAGTGAGTCCCAGTTGGCAGGGGGCGAGCAGTACTTC. Translation: CAISESQLAGGEQYF.

This clonotype was picked up many times. V and J are TRBV27 and TRBJ1-2; 8 nucleotides agree with TRBD1. This CDR3 has 14 amino acids. V shed 3 bases, J shed 4 bases, and the junction held 4 bases outside the gene matches. The germline gives CDR1 MNHEY, CDR2 SMNVEV (reference sequence). CDR3 protein: CASSFGQGGYGYTF. CDR3 nucleotides: TGTGCCAGCAGTTTCGGACAGGGTGGCTATGGCTACACCTTC.

The rearrangement uses TRBV7-3 and TRBJ2-6; 7 bases match TRBD1. Germline-derived CDR1 and CDR2 are SGHTA and FQGTGA. This CDR3 is built from 16 residues. Trimming took 2 bases from V and 2 from J; bases not matched to a gene: 3. The CDR3 bases are TGTGCCAGCAGCTTATATCAGGGGGCTGGGGCCAACGTCCTGACTTTC. Translating gives CASSLYQGAGANVLTF.

There are many counts of this clonotype. V gene TRBV7-2 combines with J gene TRBJ2-1; 8 positions match TRBD2. The trim removed 2 bases at V and 5 bases at J, leaving 5 bases unmatched. CDR3 length: 15 amino acids. Germline CDR1 is SGHTA and CDR2 is FQGNSA. This CDR3 reads CASSLSTGGNNEQFF. The CDR3 DNA reads as TGTGCCAGCAGCTTAAGTACGGGGGGGAACAATGAGCAGTTCTTC.

The chain is built from TRBV7-3 and TRBJ2-2; no firm D call. Trimming took off 5 bases at V and 4 bases at J, with 11 bases between the two ends. Germline-derived CDR1 and CDR2 are SGHTA and FQGTGA. The CDR3 loop spans 14 amino acids. CDR3 in DNA: TGTGCCAGCAGCCTTACCGGGTCCACCGGGGAGCTGTTTTTT. This encodes CASSLTGSTGELFF.

This clonotype was detected ten times or more. The chain has TRBV10-3 and TRBJ1-1; possibly TRBD1 for D (6 bases). Trimming took 7 bases from V and 5 from J, leaving 20 bases between them. The CDR3 consists of 15 residues. CDR1 and CDR2 (germline): ENHRY, SYGVKD. CDR3 in amino acids: CAINWGPQGSTEAFF. CDR3 nucleotides: TGTGCCATCAATTGGGGACCCCAGGGGTCAACTGAAGCTTTCTTT.